The sequence of this TCR beta chain was determined in a study of prognosis after radiotherapy for stage I lung cancer. Starting from genomic DNA, TCR beta CDR3 was amplified through two-round multiplex PCR. First-round PCR used primers specific to each TRBV and TRBJ gene. TCRdb fed the multiplex PCR reads into MiXCR, producing one record per CDR3 protein. The table shows around 29,000 distinct CDR3 sequences, with around 42% occurring only once. V lost 4 bases and J 4 bases, leaving 11 bases between the germline ends. Germline-derived CDR1 and CDR2 are MRHNA and SNTAGT. The CDR3 runs to 13 residues. This clonotype was picked up one time.

The sequenced sample was PBMCs, obtained before or after stereotactic body radiation therapy (not recorded which). V and J are TRBV6-4 and TRBJ2-7, with a weak D call TRBD1 (5 bases). The receptor was derived from a donor at least 50 years old with non-small cell lung cancer. As DNA, the CDR3 is TGTGCCAGCAGTGTAGGGGTCCCGTACGAGCAGTACTTC. This gives the protein CASSVGVPYEQYF.